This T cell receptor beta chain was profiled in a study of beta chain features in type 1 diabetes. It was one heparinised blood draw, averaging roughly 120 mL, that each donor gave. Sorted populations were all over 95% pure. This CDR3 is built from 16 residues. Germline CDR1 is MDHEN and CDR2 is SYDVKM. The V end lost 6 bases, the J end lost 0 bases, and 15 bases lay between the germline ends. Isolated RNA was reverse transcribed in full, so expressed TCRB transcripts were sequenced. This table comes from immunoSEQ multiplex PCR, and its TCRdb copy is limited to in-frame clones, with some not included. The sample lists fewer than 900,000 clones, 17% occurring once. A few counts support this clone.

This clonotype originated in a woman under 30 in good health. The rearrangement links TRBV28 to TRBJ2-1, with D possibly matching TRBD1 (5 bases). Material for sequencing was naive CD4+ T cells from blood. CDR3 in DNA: TGTGCCAGCAGCAATCTAGGGGCCAGCTCCTACAATGAGCAGTTCTTC. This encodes CASSNLGASSYNEQFF.